This TCR beta chain was profiled in a study of T cells in Graves' hyperthyroidism and ophthalmopathy. Study information: Once the initial diagnosis was made, peripheral blood was obtained before any treatment.

Comments on this clonotype: Its matching antigen is unknown. This clone may be a read error of a much larger clone one base away.

RNA transcripts provided the source from which TCR beta CDR3 regions were amplified. The TCR CDR3 first-round RT-PCR relied on the HTBI primer set. TCRdb re-called the multiplex PCR reads through MiXCR, storing one row per CDR3 protein. The top ten hold about a sixth of the sample, which has roughly 720,000 distinct CDR3 sequences, 17% seen once. Source material for PBMCs was over 8 ml fresh peripheral blood. V was cut by 8 bases and J by 8 bases, with 13 bases left in between. Germline-derived CDR1 and CDR2 are MDHEN and SYDVKM. The CDR3 loop spans 12 amino acids. Findings of the study overall: Within blood appeared most thyroid clonotypes that had expanded above 0.001. Ophthalmopathy was told apart from stable hyperthyroidism by a 13 V-J model.

V gene TRBV28 combines with J gene TRBJ1-5; weak D call: TRBD1 (6 bases). The sequencing input was blood. This TCR came from a man aged 45-65 years with Graves' hyperthyroidism. CDR3 region: CASQGPNEPQHF. CDR3 DNA: TGTGCCAGCCAGGGGCCTAATGAGCCCCAGCATTTT.